This T cell receptor beta chain was identified during a study of vaccination and CD4 T cells after COVID-19. Study details: Six men and four women formed the convalescents, two being Hispanic.

Germline V gives CDR1 KGHDR, CDR2 SFDVKD. CDR3 size: 13 residues. With 6 bases removed from V and 0 bases from J, the gap between germline ends came to 7 bases. Treatment defined: roughly 10-day PBMC culture with coronavirus spike peptide pools or control peptides (ViraFEST assay). Expanded clonotypes were found by TCR sequencing after peptide-pool stimulation (ViraFEST). A note on this clonotype: Its target is unknown.

Sequencing of cultured CD4+ T cell DNA used the Oncomine TCR Beta short-read assay. TCRdb reprocessed the PCR reads with MiXCR, giving one entry per CDR3 protein. The table lists roughly 14,000 distinct CDR3 sequences, 58% of them singletons, with over 9.5% in the top ten. This chain joins TRBV24-1 and TRBJ1-1; no reliable D call. The TCR comes from a human donor who had recovered from COVID-19. Sequences were obtained from CD4+ T cells from blood, cultured in vitro. CDR3: CATSSGVNTEAFF. The CDR3 nucleotides read TGTGCCACCAGTAGCGGGGTGAACACTGAAGCTTTCTTT.